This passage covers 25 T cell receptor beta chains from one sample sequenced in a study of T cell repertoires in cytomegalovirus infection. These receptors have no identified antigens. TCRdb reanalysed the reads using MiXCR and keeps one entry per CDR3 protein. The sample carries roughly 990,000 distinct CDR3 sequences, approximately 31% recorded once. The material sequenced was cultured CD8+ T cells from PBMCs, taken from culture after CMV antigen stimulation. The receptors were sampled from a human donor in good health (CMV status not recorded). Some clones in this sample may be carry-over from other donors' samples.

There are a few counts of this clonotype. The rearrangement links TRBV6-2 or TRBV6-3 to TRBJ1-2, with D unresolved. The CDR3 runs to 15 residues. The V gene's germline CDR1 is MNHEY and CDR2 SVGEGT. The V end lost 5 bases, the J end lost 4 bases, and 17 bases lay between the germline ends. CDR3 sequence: CASSEGTPFFYGYTF. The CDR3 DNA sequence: TGTGCCAGCAGTGAGGGTACCCCCTTTTTCTATGGCTACACCTTC.

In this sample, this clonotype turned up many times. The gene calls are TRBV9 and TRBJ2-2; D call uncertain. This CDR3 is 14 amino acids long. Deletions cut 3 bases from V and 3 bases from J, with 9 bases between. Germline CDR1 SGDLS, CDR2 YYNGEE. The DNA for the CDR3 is TGTGCCAGCAGCGAAGGGTCCGACACCGGGGAGCTGTTTTTT. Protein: CASSEGSDTGELFF.

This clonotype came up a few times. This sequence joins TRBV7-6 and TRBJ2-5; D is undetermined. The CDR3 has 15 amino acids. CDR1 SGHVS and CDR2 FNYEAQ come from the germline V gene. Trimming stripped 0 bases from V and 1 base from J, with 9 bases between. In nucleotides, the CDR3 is TGTGCCAGCAGCTTAGCGCTGACGGTCCAAGAGACCCAGTACTTC. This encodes CASSLALTVQETQYF.

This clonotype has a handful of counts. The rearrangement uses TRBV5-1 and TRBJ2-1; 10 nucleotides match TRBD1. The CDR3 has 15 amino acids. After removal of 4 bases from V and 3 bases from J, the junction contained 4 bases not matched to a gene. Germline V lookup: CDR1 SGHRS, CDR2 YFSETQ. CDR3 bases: TGCGCCAGCAGCGTGGGACAGGGGTACTACAATGAGCAGTTCTTC. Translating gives CASSVGQGYYNEQFF.

The CDR3 coding sequence is TGTGCCAGCGGGTTACAGGGGACGGACACCATATATTTT. This gives the protein CASGLQGTDTIYF. The chain recombines TRBV12-3 or TRBV12-4 with TRBJ1-3, with 7 positions matching TRBD1. Trimming took 8 bases from V and 8 from J; bases not matched to a gene: 9. The CDR3 spans 13 residues.

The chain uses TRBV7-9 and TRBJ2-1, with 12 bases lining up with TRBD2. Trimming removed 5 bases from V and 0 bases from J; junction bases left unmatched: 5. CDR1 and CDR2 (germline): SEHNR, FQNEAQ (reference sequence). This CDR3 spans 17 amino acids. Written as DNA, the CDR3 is TGTGCCAGCAGCGAGACTAGCGGGGGACGCTCCTACAATGAGCAGTTCTTC. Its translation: CASSETSGGRSYNEQFF.

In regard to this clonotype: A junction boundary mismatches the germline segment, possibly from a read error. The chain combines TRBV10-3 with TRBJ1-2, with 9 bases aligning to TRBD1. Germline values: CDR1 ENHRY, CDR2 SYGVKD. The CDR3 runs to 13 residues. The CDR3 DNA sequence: TGTGCCATCAAGGTCCTGGACAGGGGAACTTTTGACTTC. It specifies CAIKVLDRGTFDF.

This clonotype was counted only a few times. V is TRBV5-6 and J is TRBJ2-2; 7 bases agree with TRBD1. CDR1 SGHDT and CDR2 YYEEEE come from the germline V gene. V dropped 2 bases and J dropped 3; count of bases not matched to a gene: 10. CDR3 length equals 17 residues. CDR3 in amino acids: CASSFPSGTAYTGELFF. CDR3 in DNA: TGTGCCAGCAGCTTTCCCTCCGGGACAGCTTACACCGGGGAGCTGTTTTTT. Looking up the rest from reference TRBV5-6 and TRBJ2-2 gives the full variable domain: DAGVTQSPTHLIKTRGQQVTLRCSPKSGHDTVSWYQQALGQGPQFIFQYYEEEERQRGNFPDRFSGHQFPNYSSELNVNALLLGDSALYLCASSFPSGTAYTGELFFGEGSRLTVL.

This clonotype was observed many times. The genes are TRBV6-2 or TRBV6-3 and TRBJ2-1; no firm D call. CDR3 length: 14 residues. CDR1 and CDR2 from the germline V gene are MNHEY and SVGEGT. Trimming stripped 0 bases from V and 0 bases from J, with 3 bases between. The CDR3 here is CASSYSSSYNEQFF. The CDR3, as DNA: TGTGCCAGCAGTTACTCGAGCTCCTACAATGAGCAGTTCTTC.

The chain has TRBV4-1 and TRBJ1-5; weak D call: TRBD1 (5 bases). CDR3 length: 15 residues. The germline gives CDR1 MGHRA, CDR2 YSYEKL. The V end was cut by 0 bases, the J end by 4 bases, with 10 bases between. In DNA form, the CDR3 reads TGCGCCAGCAGCCAAGAGCGGGGCCGTAATCAGCCCCAGCATTTT. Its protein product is CASSQERGRNQPQHF.

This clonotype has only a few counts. The CDR3 sequence is CASSYRKGPGYTF. CDR3 coding DNA: TGTGCCAGCAGTTACAGGAAGGGGCCTGGCTACACCTTC. The rearrangement joins TRBV6-5 to TRBJ1-2; perhaps TRBD1 as D (5 bases). The V gene's germline CDR1 is MNHEY and CDR2 SVGAGI. Trimming took off 2 bases at V and 7 bases at J, with 11 bases between the two ends. The CDR3 runs 13 residues.

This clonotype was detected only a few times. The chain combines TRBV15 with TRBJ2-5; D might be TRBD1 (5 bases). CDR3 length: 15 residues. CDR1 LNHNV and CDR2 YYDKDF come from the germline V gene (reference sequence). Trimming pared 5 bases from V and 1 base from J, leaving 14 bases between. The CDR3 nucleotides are TGTGCCACCAGCCGACCTATTGGGGCCCAAGAGACCCAGTACTTC. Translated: CATSRPIGAQETQYF.

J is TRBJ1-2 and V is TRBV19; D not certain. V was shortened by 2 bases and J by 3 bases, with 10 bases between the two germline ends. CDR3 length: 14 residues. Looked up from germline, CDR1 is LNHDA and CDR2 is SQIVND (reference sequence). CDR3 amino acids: CASSIREGDYGYTF. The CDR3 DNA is TGTGCCAGTAGTATAAGAGAGGGCGACTATGGCTACACCTTC.

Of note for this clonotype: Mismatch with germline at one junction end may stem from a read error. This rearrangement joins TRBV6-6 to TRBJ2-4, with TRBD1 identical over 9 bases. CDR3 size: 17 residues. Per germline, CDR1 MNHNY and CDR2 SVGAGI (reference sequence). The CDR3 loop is CASRLGQGYEDKNIQCF. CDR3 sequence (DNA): TGTGCCAGCAGGCTGGGACAGGGATATGAGGACAAAAACATTCAGTGCTTC.

The CDR3 DNA sequence: TGTGCCAGTAGTATAGATCAGAACAGGGAAGGTGGTTGGTACAATGAGCAGTTCTTC. Encoded protein: CASSIDQNREGGWYNEQFF. The chain carries TRBV19 and TRBJ2-1, with D perhaps TRBD1 (6 bases). Per germline, CDR1 LNHDA and CDR2 SQIVND (reference sequence). The CDR3 is made up of 19 amino acids. V was clipped by 0 bases and J by 4 bases, with 22 bases between them.

The CDR3 nucleotides are TGTGCCAGCAGTTTAGGCCCCAACGGAAACACTGAAGCTTTCTTT. Protein: CASSLGPNGNTEAFF. The V gene is TRBV28, the J gene TRBJ1-1; D is undetermined. The CDR3 consists of 15 residues. The germline gives CDR1 MDHEN, CDR2 SYDVKM. V was trimmed by 2 bases and J by 2 bases, leaving 12 bases between them.

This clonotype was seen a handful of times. CDR3 coding DNA: TGCGCCAGCAGCCAAGCCCGATCAGGGGGCACTGAAGCTTTCTTT. It codes for CASSQARSGGTEAFF. The chain links TRBV4-1 to TRBJ1-1; 7 bases line up with TRBD1. V trimming: 1 base; J trimming: 4 bases; junction bases outside the gene matches: 6. There are 15 residues in the CDR3. The germline V gene encodes CDR1 MGHRA and CDR2 YSYEKL.

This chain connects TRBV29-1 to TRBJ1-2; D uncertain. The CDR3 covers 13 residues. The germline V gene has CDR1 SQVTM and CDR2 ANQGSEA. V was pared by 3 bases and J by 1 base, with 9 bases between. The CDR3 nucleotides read TGCAGCGTTGAGGTGGTGATTAACTATGGCTACACCTTC. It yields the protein CSVEVVINYGYTF.

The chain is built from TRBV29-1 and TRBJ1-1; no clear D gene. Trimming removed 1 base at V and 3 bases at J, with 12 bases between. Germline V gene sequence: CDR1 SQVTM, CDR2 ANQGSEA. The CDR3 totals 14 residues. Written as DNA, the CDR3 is TGCAGCGTTGAAGCGGGCCTTTGGGACACTGAAGCTTTCTTT. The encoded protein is CSVEAGLWDTEAFF.

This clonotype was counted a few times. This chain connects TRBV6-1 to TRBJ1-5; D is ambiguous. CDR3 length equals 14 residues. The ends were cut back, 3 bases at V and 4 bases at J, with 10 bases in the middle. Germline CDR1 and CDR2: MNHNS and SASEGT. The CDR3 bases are TGTGCCAGCAGTGAGATCCGTCTAAATCAGCCCCAGCATTTT. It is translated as CASSEIRLNQPQHF.

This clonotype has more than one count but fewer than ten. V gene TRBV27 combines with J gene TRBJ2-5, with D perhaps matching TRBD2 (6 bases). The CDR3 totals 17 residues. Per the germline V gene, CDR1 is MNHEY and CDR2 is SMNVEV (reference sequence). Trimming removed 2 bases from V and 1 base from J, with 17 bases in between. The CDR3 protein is CASSLIGSGFFQETQYF. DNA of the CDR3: TGTGCCAGCAGTTTAATCGGTAGCGGTTTCTTCCAAGAGACCCAGTACTTC.

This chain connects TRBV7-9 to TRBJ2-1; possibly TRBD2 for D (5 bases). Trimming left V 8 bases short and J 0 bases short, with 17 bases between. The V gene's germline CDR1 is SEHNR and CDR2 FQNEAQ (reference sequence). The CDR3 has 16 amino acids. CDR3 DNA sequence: TGTGCCAGCCCGGGGAACGAACCTAGCTCCTACAATGAGCAGTTCTTC. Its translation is CASPGNEPSSYNEQFF.

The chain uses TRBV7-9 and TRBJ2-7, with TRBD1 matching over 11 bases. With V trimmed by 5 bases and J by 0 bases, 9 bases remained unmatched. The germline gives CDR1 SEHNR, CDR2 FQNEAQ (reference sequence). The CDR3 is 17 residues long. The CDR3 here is CASSMGQGDISSYEQYV. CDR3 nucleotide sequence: TGTGCCAGCAGCATGGGACAGGGGGACATTAGCTCCTACGAGCAGTACGTC.

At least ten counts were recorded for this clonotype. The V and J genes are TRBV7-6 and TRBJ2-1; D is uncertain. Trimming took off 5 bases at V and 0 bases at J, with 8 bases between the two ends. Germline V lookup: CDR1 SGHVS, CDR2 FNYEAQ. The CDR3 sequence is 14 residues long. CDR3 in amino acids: CASSREISYNEQFF. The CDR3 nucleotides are TGTGCCAGCAGCCGAGAAATCTCCTACAATGAGCAGTTCTTC.

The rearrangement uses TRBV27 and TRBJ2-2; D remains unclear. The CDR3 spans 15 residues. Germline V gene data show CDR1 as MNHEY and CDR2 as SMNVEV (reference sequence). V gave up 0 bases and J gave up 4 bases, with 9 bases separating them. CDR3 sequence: CASSLSLFGTGELFF. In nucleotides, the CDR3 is TGTGCCAGCAGTTTATCTTTATTTGGCACCGGGGAGCTGTTTTTT.